This TCR beta chain came from a study of T-cell reconstitution after alpha-beta-depleted transplantation in children. Preparing the TCRbeta library involved the use of unique molecular identifiers. TCRdb analysed the PCR reads with MiXCR anew, one entry per CDR3 protein. This table has 700,000 to 850,000 distinct CDR3 sequences, roughly 16% appearing once. Germline CDR1 DFQATT, CDR2 SNEGSKA (reference sequence). This CDR3 contains 13 residues. The V gene end was trimmed by 5 bases and the J gene end by 4 bases; junction bases not matched to a gene: 7. The sequence was obtained from a male patient under 18 who had a stem cell transplant for acute lymphoblastic leukemia, so the T cells may come from the graft donor. The sequencing used PBMCs, mostly from graft donor cells, collected 360 days after TCRalphabeta/CD19-depleted stem cell transplant. The chain combines TRBV20-1 with TRBJ1-2; TRBD1 matches at 7 bases. The CDR3 loop is CSAVTGLFYGYTF. DNA of the CDR3: TGCAGTGCTGTGACAGGGCTCTTCTATGGCTACACCTTC.